A single sample gave rise to the 25 T cell receptor beta chains below, sequenced in a study of long-term antiretroviral therapy in people with HIV. It was version v3.0 of the immunoSEQ assay that was run at survey level. Sequencing was performed with immunoSEQ multiplex PCR; in TCRdb, only in-frame clones are kept and a portion is missing. The sample yields tens of thousands of clones, 80% to 90% seen once. Sequences were derived from unsorted PBMCs, sampled 0.2 years before starting antiretroviral therapy. Source of these receptors: a man younger than 35 with HIV.

The genes are TRBV5-6 and TRBJ1-3; D remains unclear. Germline CDR1 is SGHDT and CDR2 is YYEEEE. Trimming pared 1 base from V and 7 bases from J, leaving 9 bases between. This CDR3 spans 13 amino acids. CDR3 bases: TGTGCCAGCAGCTTGAGGGTATGGAACACCATATATTTT. Translating gives CASSLRVWNTIYF.

This clone was detected once. This chain uses TRBV18 with TRBJ1-2, with TRBD1 matching over 11 bases. The germline CDR1 and CDR2 sequences are KGHSH and LQKENI. The CDR3 totals 15 residues. V gave up 2 bases and J gave up 6 bases; unmatched junction bases: 5. DNA of the CDR3: TGTGCCAGCTCACCAGCGGGACAGGGGGGAAATGGCTACACCTTC. It yields the protein CASSPAGQGGNGYTF.

The V call is TRBV11-2, the J call TRBJ2-5; no firm D call. The CDR3 contains 13 residues. Trimming took off 1 base at V and 5 bases at J, with 8 bases between the two ends. The germline V gene encodes CDR1 SGHAT and CDR2 FQNNGV. The CDR3 DNA reads as TGTGCCAGCAGCTTAGCCCCGGCGGAGACCCAGTACTTC. It translates to CASSLAPAETQYF.

The rearrangement links TRBV29-1 to TRBJ2-3; 10 bases are a match to TRBD1. There are 15 residues in the CDR3. The V gene's germline CDR1 is SQVTM and CDR2 ANQGSEA. Trimming at V came to 1 base and at J to 1 base, leaving 2 bases not matched to a gene. As DNA, the CDR3 is TGCAGCGTTGAAGGGGGGACAGGGGGCACAGATACGCAGTATTTT. As protein: CSVEGGTGGTDTQYF.

CDR3 sequence (DNA): TGCGCCAGCAGTGCCGGGACTAGCGGGACGTTTAATGAGCAGTTCTTC. Encoded protein: CASSAGTSGTFNEQFF. The chain employs TRBV10-1 and TRBJ2-1, with 13 bases matching TRBD2. Germline V CDR1 and CDR2: WNHNN, SYGVQD (reference sequence). The CDR3 sequence is 16 residues long. The trim removed 4 bases at V and 7 bases at J, leaving 7 bases unmatched.

The chain uses TRBV28 and TRBJ2-7; maybe TRBD2 (5 bases). The CDR3 length is 11 residues. Germline V gene lookup returns CDR1 MDHEN and CDR2 SYDVKM. Trimming cost V 3 bases and J 6 bases, with 6 bases left between them. The CDR3 region is CASSFGVEQYF. For the CDR3, the DNA is TGTGCCAGCAGTTTCGGGGTCGAGCAGTACTTC. Together with reference TRBV28 and TRBJ2-7, the CDR3 gives the full variable domain: DVKVTQSSRYLVKRTGEKVFLECVQDMDHENMFWYRQDPGLGLRLIYFSYDVKMKEKGDIPEGYSVSREKKERFSLILESASTNQTSMYLCASSFGVEQYFGPGTRLTVT.

The V call is TRBV19, the J call TRBJ1-1, with a tentative D call TRBD1 (5 bases). Germline loops: CDR1 LNHDA, CDR2 SQIVND (reference sequence). The CDR3 contains 12 residues. Trimming took off 11 bases at V and 1 base at J, with 11 bases between the two ends. The CDR3 sequence is CAVTGANTEAFF. The CDR3 DNA sequence: TGTGCCGTTACAGGAGCGAACACTGAAGCTTTCTTT.

This clone was seen a single time. The genes are TRBV10-3 and TRBJ1-4; D is unclear. CDR3 size: 14 residues. Germline V gives CDR1 ENHRY, CDR2 SYGVKD. V lost 7 bases and J lost 4, with 13 bases in between. CDR3 DNA sequence: TGTGCCATCAAGAGGAGTCTCGGTAATGAAAAACTGTTTTTT. Translating gives CAIKRSLGNEKLFF.

Regarding this clone: Distinct nucleotide sequences in the sample also encode this CDR3. The chain has TRBV18 and TRBJ2-5; D not resolved. The CDR3 is 11 residues long. The V and J ends lost 3 bases and 5 bases respectively, with 4 bases between them. Germline-derived CDR1 and CDR2 are KGHSH and LQKENI. CDR3: CASSPRETQYF. The CDR3 DNA reads TGTGCCAGCTCACCGCGCGAGACCCAGTACTTC.

V usage is TRBV5-1 and J usage is TRBJ2-7, with D hard to call. V shed 4 bases and J shed 0 bases, with 8 bases lying between them. This CDR3 has 13 amino acids. Per germline, CDR1 SGHRS and CDR2 YFSETQ. The CDR3 sequence: CASSEGISYEQYF. The DNA of the CDR3 is TGCGCCAGCAGCGAAGGGATCTCCTACGAGCAGTACTTC.

The chain couples TRBV18 to TRBJ1-1, with D perhaps matching TRBD1 (5 bases). Germline values: CDR1 KGHSH, CDR2 LQKENI. This CDR3 spans 14 amino acids. Trimming took off 3 bases at V and 0 bases at J, with 8 bases between the two ends. CDR3 in amino acids: CASSPETVNTEAFF. In DNA, the CDR3 is TGTGCCAGCTCACCCGAGACAGTGAACACTGAAGCTTTCTTT.

The chain is built from TRBV9 and TRBJ2-2; 8 nucleotides match TRBD2. The trim removed 0 bases at V and 5 bases at J, leaving 6 bases unmatched. CDR3 length equals 16 residues. Germline CDR1 SGDLS, CDR2 YYNGEE. As DNA, the CDR3 is TGTGCCAGCAGCGTAGGGTCGGGAGGGGTTACCGGGGAGCTGTTTTTT. This codes for CASSVGSGGVTGELFF.

The chain combines TRBV28 with TRBJ2-4; D could derive from TRBD1 or TRBD2 (5 bases each). Germline CDR1 MDHEN, CDR2 SYDVKM. The CDR3 has 15 amino acids. V was trimmed by 3 bases and J by 7 bases, leaving 16 bases between them. This CDR3 reads CASSFHLGEGNIQYF. CDR3 in DNA: TGTGCCAGCAGTTTCCATTTGGGGGAAGGGAACATTCAGTACTTC.

For the CDR3, the DNA is TGCGCCAGCAGCCAATGGGTCGACTCTGGAAACACCATATATTTT. It translates to CASSQWVDSGNTIYF. The chain links TRBV4-3 to TRBJ1-3; no firm D call. Trimming shortened V by 2 bases and J by 0 bases, and 8 bases separated the two germline ends. CDR3 size: 15 residues. The germline CDR1 and CDR2 sequences are LGHNA and YSLEER.

The chain is built from TRBV29-1 and TRBJ1-1; the D is unclear. Germline assignment: CDR1 SQVTM and CDR2 ANQGSEA. V gave up 0 bases and J gave up 1 base, with 6 bases separating them. CDR3 length equals 13 residues. The CDR3 region is CSVEEGWNTEAFF. In DNA form, the CDR3 reads TGCAGCGTTGAAGAGGGTTGGAACACTGAAGCTTTCTTT.

The chain joins TRBV7-6 to TRBJ2-7; D perhaps matches TRBD1 (5 bases). Trimming took off 5 bases at V and 3 bases at J, with 8 bases between the two ends. CDR3 length: 12 residues. Germline V CDR1 and CDR2: SGHVS, FNYEAQ. The CDR3 protein is CASSLDNYEQYF. CDR3 nucleotide sequence: TGTGCCAGCAGCCTGGACAACTACGAGCAGTACTTC. Using reference TRBV7-6 and TRBJ2-7 for the parts outside the CDR3, the full variable domain is GAGVSQSPRYKVTKRGQDVALRCDPISGHVSLYWYRQALGQGPEFLTYFNYEAQQDKSGLPNDRFSAERPEGSISTLTIQRTEQRDSAMYRCASSLDNYEQYFGPGTRLTVT.

CDR3 protein: CAWSVGAGTHTDTQYF. The CDR3 DNA reads TGTGCCTGGAGTGTCGGCGCGGGAACTCACACAGATACGCAGTATTTT. The chain is built from TRBV30 and TRBJ2-3, with a tentative D call TRBD2 (6 bases). Germline CDR1 and CDR2: GTSNPN and SVGIG (reference sequence). V dropped 0 bases and J dropped 2 bases, with 15 bases sitting between them. The CDR3 loop spans 16 amino acids.

V and J are TRBV6-5 and TRBJ1-1; D is unclear. There are 14 residues in the CDR3. V was shortened by 1 base and J by 0 bases, with 6 bases between the two germline ends. From germline, CDR1 is MNHEY and CDR2 SVGAGI. CDR3 in amino acids: CASSYLGMNTEAFF. CDR3 sequence (DNA): TGTGCCAGCAGTTACTTGGGTATGAACACTGAAGCTTTCTTT.

The genes are TRBV5-5 and TRBJ2-7; D is possibly TRBD1 (5 bases). This CDR3 has 12 residues. V gave up 0 bases and J gave up 5 bases, with 6 bases separating them. The germline V gene has CDR1 SGHKS and CDR2 YYEKEE (reference sequence). The CDR3 bases are TGTGCCAGCAGCTTGGCAGGGAACGAGCAGTACTTC. The encoded protein is CASSLAGNEQYF.

The V gene is TRBV5-6, the J gene TRBJ1-4; maybe TRBD1 (5 bases). The CDR3 extends over 17 amino acids. The germline V and J ends were trimmed by 4 bases and 2 bases, with 18 bases remaining between them. Germline V gives CDR1 SGHDT, CDR2 YYEEEE. The CDR3 DNA reads as TGTGCCAGCAGCCTCTTCTCCCCGGAGGGGACTAATGAAAAACTGTTTTTT. Protein: CASSLFSPEGTNEKLFF.

This rearrangement joins TRBV27 to TRBJ2-1; a weak D match, TRBD2 (5 bases). In germline, CDR1 is MNHEY, CDR2 SMNVEV (reference sequence). This CDR3 region has 15 residues. V was shortened by 6 bases and J by 4 bases, with 16 bases between the two germline ends. The CDR3 region is CASRIPRELYNEQFF. The DNA of the CDR3 is TGTGCCAGCAGGATCCCTCGGGAACTTTACAATGAGCAGTTCTTC.

V usage is TRBV9 and J usage is TRBJ2-2, with 7 bases that match TRBD2. The CDR3 totals 15 residues. CDR1 is SGDLS, CDR2 YYNGEE, per germline. The V gene end was trimmed by 0 bases and the J gene end by 1 base; junction bases not matched to a gene: 0. As DNA, the CDR3 is TGTGCCAGCAGCGTAGCGGGGGGGAACACCGGGGAGCTGTTTTTT. It translates to CASSVAGGNTGELFF.

The CDR3 nucleotides read TGTGCCAGCAGCATGGGGCCCCTGGGTGGGACAGTGGACTACGAGCAGTACTTC. It codes for CASSMGPLGGTVDYEQYF. V usage is TRBV5-6 and J usage is TRBJ2-7, with TRBD1 matching 7 bases. The J segment lost 3 bases and the V segment lost 4 bases, leaving 19 bases of the junction unmatched. Germline-derived CDR1 and CDR2 are SGHDT and YYEEEE. The CDR3 is made up of 18 amino acids.

The genes are TRBV6-5 and TRBJ1-2; D not certain. V gave up 0 bases and J gave up 5 bases, with 16 bases separating them. Germline loops: CDR1 MNHEY, CDR2 SVGAGI. This CDR3 has 16 residues. Written as DNA, the CDR3 is TGTGCCAGCAGTTACTCTTCACCCTCGGGCCGTTATGGCTACACCTTC. Its protein product is CASSYSSPSGRYGYTF.

The chain has TRBV7-2 and TRBJ1-4, with D perhaps TRBD1 (5 bases). Germline V gene lookup returns CDR1 SGHTA and CDR2 FQGNSA. CDR3 length: 14 amino acids. V was clipped by 5 bases and J by 8 bases, with 15 bases between them. Here the CDR3 reads CASSPLARGEKLFF. In DNA form, the CDR3 reads TGTGCCAGCAGCCCCTTGGCCCGGGGCGAAAAACTGTTTTTT.